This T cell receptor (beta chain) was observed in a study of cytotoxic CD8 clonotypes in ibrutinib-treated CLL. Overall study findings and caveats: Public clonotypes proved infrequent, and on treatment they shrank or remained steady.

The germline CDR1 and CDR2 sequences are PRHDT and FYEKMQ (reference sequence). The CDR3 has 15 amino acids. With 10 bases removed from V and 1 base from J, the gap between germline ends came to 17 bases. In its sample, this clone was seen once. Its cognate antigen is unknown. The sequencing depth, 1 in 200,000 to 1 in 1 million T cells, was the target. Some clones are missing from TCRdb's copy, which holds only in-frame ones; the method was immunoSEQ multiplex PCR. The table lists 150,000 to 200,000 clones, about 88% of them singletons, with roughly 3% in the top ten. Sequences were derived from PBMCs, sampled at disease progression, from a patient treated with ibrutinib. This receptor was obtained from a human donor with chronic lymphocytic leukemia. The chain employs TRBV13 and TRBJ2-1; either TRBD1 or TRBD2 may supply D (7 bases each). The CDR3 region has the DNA TGTGCCACCCCAGGGGGAGGGGGTTCCTACAATGAGCAGTTCTTC. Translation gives CATPGGGGSYNEQFF.